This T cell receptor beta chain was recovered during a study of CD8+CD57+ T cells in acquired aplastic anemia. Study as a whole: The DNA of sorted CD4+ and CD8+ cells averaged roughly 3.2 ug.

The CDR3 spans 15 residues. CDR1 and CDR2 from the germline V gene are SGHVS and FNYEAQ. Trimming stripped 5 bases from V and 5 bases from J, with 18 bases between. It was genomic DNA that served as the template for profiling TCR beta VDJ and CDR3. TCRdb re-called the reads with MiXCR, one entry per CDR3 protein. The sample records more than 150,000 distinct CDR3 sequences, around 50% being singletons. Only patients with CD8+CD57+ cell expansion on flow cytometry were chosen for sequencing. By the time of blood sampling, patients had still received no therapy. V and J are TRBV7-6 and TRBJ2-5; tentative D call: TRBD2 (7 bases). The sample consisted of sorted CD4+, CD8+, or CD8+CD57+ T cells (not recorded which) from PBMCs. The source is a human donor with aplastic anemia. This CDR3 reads CASSPLGGGTETQYF. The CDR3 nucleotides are TGTGCCAGCAGCCCCCTAGGGGGGGGGACGGAGACCCAGTACTTC.